This T cell receptor (beta chain) appears in the sequencing data of a study of monozygotic twins with inflammatory bowel disease. CDR3 size: 16 residues. Germline V gene sequence: CDR1 SGHAT, CDR2 FQNNGV. Following a re-call of the 5' RACE reads, TCRdb has one entry per CDR3 protein and lacks DNA. The sample totals approximately 150,000 distinct CDR3 sequences. Sequencing input: blood. The chain recombines TRBV11-2 with TRBJ1-1; TCRdb reports TRBD1, a call that lacks DNA to check it against. The sequence was obtained from a human donor with ulcerative colitis or Crohn's disease, or a healthy co-twin of an affected twin (not recorded which). The CDR3 reads CASSLDRGGDITEAFF.